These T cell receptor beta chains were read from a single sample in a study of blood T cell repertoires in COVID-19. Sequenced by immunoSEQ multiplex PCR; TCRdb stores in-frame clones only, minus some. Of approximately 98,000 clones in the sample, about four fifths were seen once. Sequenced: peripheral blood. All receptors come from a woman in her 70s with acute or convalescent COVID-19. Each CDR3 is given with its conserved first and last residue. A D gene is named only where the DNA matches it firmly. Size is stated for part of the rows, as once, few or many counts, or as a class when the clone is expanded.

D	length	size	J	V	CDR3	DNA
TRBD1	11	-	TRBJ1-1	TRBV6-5	CASGRQGSAFF	TGTGCCAGCGGCCGACAGGGGTCGGCTTTCTTT
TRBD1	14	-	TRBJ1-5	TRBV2	CASRGQPSNQPQHF	TGTGCCAGCAGGGGACAGCCTAGCAATCAGCCCCAGCATTTT
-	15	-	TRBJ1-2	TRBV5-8	CASSRTDLLNYGYTF	TGTGCCAGCAGTCGGACAGATTTGCTGAATTATGGCTACACCTTC
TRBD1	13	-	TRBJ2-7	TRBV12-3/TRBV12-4	CASSSTDRGEQYF	TGTGCCAGCAGTTCGACGGACAGGGGCGAGCAGTACTTC
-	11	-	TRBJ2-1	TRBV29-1	CSVEGENEQFF	TGCAGCGTTGAAGGCGAAAATGAGCAGTTCTTC
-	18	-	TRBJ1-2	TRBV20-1	CSASFLPRALSLNYGYTF	TGCAGTGCTAGTTTCTTACCCAGGGCCCTATCACTTAACTATGGCTACACCTTC
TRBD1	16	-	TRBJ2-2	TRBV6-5	CASSYSPTGDSGELFF	TGTGCCAGCAGTTATAGCCCGACAGGGGATTCCGGGGAGCTGTTTTTT
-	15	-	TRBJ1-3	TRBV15	CATSRERSSGNTIYF	TGTGCCACCAGCAGAGAGCGGAGCTCTGGAAACACCATATATTTT
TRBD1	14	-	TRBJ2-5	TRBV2	CASSFDRASETQYF	TGTGCCAGCAGTTTCGACAGGGCCTCGGAGACCCAGTACTTC
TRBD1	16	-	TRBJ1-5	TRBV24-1	CATSDRTGGSNQPQHF	TGTGCCACCAGTGATCGGACAGGGGGTAGCAATCAGCCCCAGCATTTT
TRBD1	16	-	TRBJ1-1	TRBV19	CASSIYPTPGGTEAFF	TGTGCCAGTAGTATATACCCCACTCCAGGGGGCACTGAAGCTTTCTTT
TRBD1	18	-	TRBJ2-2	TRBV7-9	CASSPTGGSSWGTGELFF	TGTGCCAGCAGCCCGACAGGGGGCAGTTCATGGGGCACCGGGGAGCTGTTTTTT
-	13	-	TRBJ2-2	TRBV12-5	CASGLQGRGELFF	TGTGCTAGTGGTTTGCAGGGTCGCGGGGAGCTGTTTTTT
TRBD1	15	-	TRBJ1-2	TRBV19	CASNDPTGSSYGYTF	TGTGCCAGTAATGACCCGACAGGGAGTAGCTATGGCTACACCTTC
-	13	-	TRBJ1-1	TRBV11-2	CASLRRVNTEAFF	TGTGCCAGCCTGAGGAGGGTGAACACTGAAGCTTTCTTT
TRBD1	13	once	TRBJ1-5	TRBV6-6	CATRTGDQSAQHF	TGTGCCACAAGGACAGGGGATCAATCAGCCCAGCATTTT
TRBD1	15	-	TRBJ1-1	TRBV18	CASSQRQGASTEAFF	TGTGCCAGCTCGCAGAGACAGGGGGCGAGCACTGAAGCTTTCTTT